Sequencing of this TCR beta chain was carried out in a study of T cell changes during pregnancy in multiple sclerosis (dated by TCRdb to the late 2010s). Turning to the overall study: In women with multiple sclerosis, the researchers looked at how the T cell repertoire shifted as pregnancy progressed.

CDR1 and CDR2 are drawn from the germline V gene: SGHAT, FQNNGV. The CDR3 covers 15 residues, taking in both the cysteine and the phenylalanine. Only the CDR3 portion is preserved as DNA: 45 bases, with reading frame beginning at the first base. At the junction V is shortened by 5 bases and J by 3 bases; bases outside the gene matches: 6. This clone was seen only once. This receptor's antigen is unknown. Per-base qualities were not stored, and no clone one base away is much larger. Other DNA sequences in the sample encode the same CDR3. The library was produced with the immunoSEQ multiplex PCR assay. TCRdb stores this immuneACCESS table with in-frame sequences only. Part of the clones is absent; in the studies checked, under half of the shortfall reflects unresolved V genes, and no reason is known for the rest. In this sample the table shows approximately 46,000 clones, more than 80% of which occur a single time. The ten largest make up 6.5% to 9.5% of the sample.

This TCR was recovered from a female donor with multiple sclerosis, enrolled in a pregnancy study. The chain is made from TRBV11-2 and TRBJ2-1, with 8 junctional bases fitting TRBD1. The specimen was CD8+ T cells from peripheral blood mononuclear cells, collected in the second trimester of pregnancy. The CDR3 region: CASSEGQGGYNEQFF. The nucleotide sequence reads as follows: TGTGCCAGCAGCGAAGGACAGGGTGGCTACAATGAGCAGTTCTTC.